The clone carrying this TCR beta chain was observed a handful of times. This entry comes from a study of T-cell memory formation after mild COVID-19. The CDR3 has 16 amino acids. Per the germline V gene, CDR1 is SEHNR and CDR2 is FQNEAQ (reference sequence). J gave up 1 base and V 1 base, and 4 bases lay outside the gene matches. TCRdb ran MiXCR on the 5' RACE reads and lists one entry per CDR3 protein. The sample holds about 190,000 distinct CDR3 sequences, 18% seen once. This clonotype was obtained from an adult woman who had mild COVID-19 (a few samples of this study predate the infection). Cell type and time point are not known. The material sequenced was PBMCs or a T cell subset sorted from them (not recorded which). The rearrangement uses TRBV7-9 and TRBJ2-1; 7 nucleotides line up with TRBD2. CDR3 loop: CASSLGSGVSYNEQFF. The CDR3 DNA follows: TGTGCCAGCAGCTTAGGGAGCGGGGTGTCCTACAATGAGCAGTTCTTC.